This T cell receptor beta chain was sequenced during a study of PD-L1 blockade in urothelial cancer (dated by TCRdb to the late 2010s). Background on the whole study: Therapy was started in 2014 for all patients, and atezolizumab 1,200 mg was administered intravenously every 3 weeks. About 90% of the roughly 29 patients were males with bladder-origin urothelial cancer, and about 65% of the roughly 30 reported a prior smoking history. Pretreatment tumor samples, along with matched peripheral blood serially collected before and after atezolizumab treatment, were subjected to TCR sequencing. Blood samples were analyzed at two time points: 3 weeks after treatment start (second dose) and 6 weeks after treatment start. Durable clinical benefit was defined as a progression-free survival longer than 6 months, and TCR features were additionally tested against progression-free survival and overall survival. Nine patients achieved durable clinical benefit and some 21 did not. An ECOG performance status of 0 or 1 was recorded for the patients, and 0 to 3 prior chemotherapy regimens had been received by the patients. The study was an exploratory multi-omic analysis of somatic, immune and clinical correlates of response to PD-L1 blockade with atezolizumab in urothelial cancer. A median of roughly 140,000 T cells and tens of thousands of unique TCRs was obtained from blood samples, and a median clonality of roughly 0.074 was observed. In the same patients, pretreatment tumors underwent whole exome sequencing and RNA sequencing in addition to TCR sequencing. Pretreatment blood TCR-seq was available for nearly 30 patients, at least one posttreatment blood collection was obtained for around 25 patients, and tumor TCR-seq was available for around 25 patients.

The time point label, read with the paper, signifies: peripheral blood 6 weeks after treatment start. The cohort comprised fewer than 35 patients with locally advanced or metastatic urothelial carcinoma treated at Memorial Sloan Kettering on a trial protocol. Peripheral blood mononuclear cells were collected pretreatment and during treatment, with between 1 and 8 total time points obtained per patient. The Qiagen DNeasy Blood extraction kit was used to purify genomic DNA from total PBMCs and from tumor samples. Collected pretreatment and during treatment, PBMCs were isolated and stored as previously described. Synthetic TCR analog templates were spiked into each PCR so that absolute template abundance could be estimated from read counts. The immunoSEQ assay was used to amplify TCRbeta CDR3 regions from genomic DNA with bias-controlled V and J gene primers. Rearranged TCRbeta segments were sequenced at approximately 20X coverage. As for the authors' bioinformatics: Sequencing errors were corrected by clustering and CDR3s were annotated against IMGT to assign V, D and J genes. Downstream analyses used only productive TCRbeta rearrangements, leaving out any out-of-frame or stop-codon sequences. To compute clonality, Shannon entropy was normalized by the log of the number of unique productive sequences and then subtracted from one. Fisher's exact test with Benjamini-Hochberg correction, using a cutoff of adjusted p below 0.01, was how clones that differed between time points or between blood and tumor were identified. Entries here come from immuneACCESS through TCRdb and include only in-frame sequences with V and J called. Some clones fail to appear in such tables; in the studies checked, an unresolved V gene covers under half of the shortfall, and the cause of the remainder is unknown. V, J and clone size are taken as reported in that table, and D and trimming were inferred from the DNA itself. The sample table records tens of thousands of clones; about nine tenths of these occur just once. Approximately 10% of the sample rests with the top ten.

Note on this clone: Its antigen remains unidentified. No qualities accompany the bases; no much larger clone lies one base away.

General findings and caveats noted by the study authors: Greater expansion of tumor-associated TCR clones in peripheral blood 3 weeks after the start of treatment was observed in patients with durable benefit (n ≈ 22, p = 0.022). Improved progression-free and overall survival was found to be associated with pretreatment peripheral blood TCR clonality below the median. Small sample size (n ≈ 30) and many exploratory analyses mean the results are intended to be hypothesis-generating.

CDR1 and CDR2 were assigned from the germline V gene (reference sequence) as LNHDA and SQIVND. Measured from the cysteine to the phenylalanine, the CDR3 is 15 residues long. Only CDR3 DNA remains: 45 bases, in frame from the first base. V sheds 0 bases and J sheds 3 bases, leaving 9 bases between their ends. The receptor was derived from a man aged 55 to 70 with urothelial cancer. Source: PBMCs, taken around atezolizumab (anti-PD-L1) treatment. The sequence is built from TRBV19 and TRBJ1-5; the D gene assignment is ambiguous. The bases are TGTGCCAGTAGTATAGATTACAGCCCCAATCAGCCCCAGCATTTT. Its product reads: CASSIDYSPNQPQHF.